The rows below give T cell receptor beta chains drawn from one sample of a study of response to subunit inactivated influenza vaccine. TCRdb recomputed calls from the RT-PCR reads with MiXCR, one row per CDR3 protein. Of about 520,000 distinct CDR3 sequences in the sample, about 25% are singletons; the top ten hold less than 2.5%. Source: CD4+ T cells sorted from PBMCs, taken approximately 5 days after vaccination. These receptor sequences come from a man aged 45-65 years who received an inactivated influenza vaccine. Each CDR3 is given with its conserved first and last residue. A D gene is named only where the DNA matches it firmly. A clone size is listed for some rows: how often the clone was seen (once, few, many), or a class if it is expanded.

d_call: TRBD2
clone_size: few
v_call: TRBV30
cdr3_length: 16
j_call: TRBJ2-1
cdr3_aa: CACPSSGTSGNNEQFF
cdr3_nt: TGTGCCTGCCCCTCCTCCGGGACTAGCGGAAACAATGAGCAGTTCTTC

d_call: TRBD1
clone_size: few
v_call: TRBV20-1
cdr3_length: 14
j_call: TRBJ1-1
cdr3_aa: CSARGDRVHTEAFF
cdr3_nt: TGCAGTGCTAGGGGGGACAGGGTCCACACTGAAGCTTTCTTT

d_call: TRBD1
clone_size: few
v_call: TRBV12-3/TRBV12-4
cdr3_length: 16
j_call: TRBJ1-1
cdr3_aa: CASSLSRGGMNTEAFF
cdr3_nt: TGTGCCAGCAGTTTATCCAGGGGGGGCATGAACACTGAAGCTTTCTTT

d_call: .
clone_size: few
v_call: TRBV12-3/TRBV12-4
cdr3_length: 12
j_call: TRBJ2-5
cdr3_aa: CASSLTSETQYF
cdr3_nt: TGTGCCAGCAGTTTAACATCAGAGACCCAGTACTTC

d_call: TRBD1
clone_size: few
v_call: TRBV20-1
cdr3_length: 14
j_call: TRBJ1-2
cdr3_aa: CSARVPGTGDGYTF
cdr3_nt: TGCAGTGCTAGAGTTCCCGGGACAGGAGATGGCTACACCTTC

d_call: .
clone_size: few
v_call: TRBV20-1
cdr3_length: 15
j_call: TRBJ1-6
cdr3_aa: CSARDQGQGSSPLHF
cdr3_nt: TGCAGTGCTAGAGATCAGGGTCAGGGGAGTTCACCCCTCCACTTT

d_call: .
clone_size: .
v_call: TRBV29-1
cdr3_length: 12
j_call: TRBJ2-5
cdr3_aa: CSATGQQETQYF
cdr3_nt: TGCAGCGCGACGGGACAACAAGAGACCCAGTACTTC

d_call: .
clone_size: .
v_call: TRBV7-2
cdr3_length: 15
j_call: TRBJ1-2
cdr3_aa: CASSPDGYIGYGYTF
cdr3_nt: TGTGCCAGCAGCCCCGACGGCTATATAGGCTATGGCTACACCTTC

d_call: .
clone_size: few
v_call: TRBV10-3
cdr3_length: 12
j_call: TRBJ2-5
cdr3_aa: CAISVGQETQYF
cdr3_nt: TGTGCCATCAGTGTTGGGCAAGAGACCCAGTACTTC

d_call: TRBD1
clone_size: .
v_call: TRBV18
cdr3_length: 13
j_call: TRBJ1-4
cdr3_aa: CASTRDRVGKLFF
cdr3_nt: TGTGCCAGCACCCGGGACAGGGTTGGAAAACTGTTTTTT

d_call: .
clone_size: few
v_call: TRBV12-3/TRBV12-4
cdr3_length: 13
j_call: TRBJ1-6
cdr3_aa: CASSYSQNSPLHF
cdr3_nt: TGTGCCAGCAGCTACAGCCAAAATTCACCCCTCCACTTT